This T cell receptor (beta chain) came from a study of blood T cell repertoires in COVID-19. Germline CDR1 MNHEY, CDR2 SMNVEV (reference sequence). The CDR3 is 17 amino acids. With V trimmed by 6 bases and J by 1 base, 13 bases remained unmatched. Generated by immunoSEQ multiplex PCR, the TCRdb table keeps only in-frame clones and is missing some. The sample shows over 200,000 clones, 89% of them seen only once. This sequence originates from a man in his fifties or sixties who had recovered from COVID-19. The chain recombines TRBV27 with TRBJ2-7; 9 bases align to TRBD1. The sample taken for sequencing was peripheral blood. This CDR3 reads CASSRQGGKLFSYEQYF. CDR3 nucleotide sequence: TGTGCCAGCAGCCGACAGGGGGGGAAACTTTTTTCCTACGAGCAGTACTTC.